This section outlines one T cell receptor (beta chain) sequence together with its context. What it binds is unknown. The CDR3 contains 15 residues. CDR1 and CDR2 (germline): MNHEY, SMNVEV (reference sequence). V lost 3 bases to trimming and J lost 4 bases, with 15 bases between them. This specimen comes from a study of T cell responses to AZD1222 COVID-19 vaccine. General study results and limits: Targets within unmutated variant regions were reportedly found for nearly half of spike-specific TCRs.

TCRdb keeps only in-frame clones here, not all; method: immunoSEQ multiplex PCR. The sample holds about 130,000 clones; about 89% are singletons and the top ten take around a tenth. The rearrangement uses TRBV27 and TRBJ1-1; D is unresolved. The clonotype comes from an adult who received the AZD1222 COVID-19 vaccine. The sample here was peripheral blood, taken 28 days after the second AZD1222 dose. The CDR3 protein is CASSFSTLGGTEAFF. CDR3 in DNA: TGTGCCAGCAGTTTTTCAACACTCGGCGGCACTGAAGCTTTCTTT.